This TCR beta chain was recovered during a study of radiotherapy plus CTLA-4 blockade in lung cancer. V gave up 4 bases and J gave up 5 bases, with 19 bases separating them. CDR1 and CDR2 from the germline V gene are SGHNT and YYREEE (reference sequence). CDR3 length equals 15 residues. Produced via immunoSEQ multiplex PCR; TCRdb's table is partial and in-frame only. The sample has roughly 98,000 clones; about four fifths are singletons. Study observations and caveats: Radiotherapy with ipilimumab was followed by blood expansion of tumor-derived clones.

Comments on this clone: Its antigen remains unidentified.

The V call is TRBV5-4, the J call TRBJ2-7; D gene uncertain. The clonotype originates from a human donor with non-small cell lung cancer that progressed on radiotherapy plus ipilimumab. The sample consisted of peripheral blood, taken from a patient treated with radiotherapy plus ipilimumab. The CDR3 region is CASSPRTGWFDEQYF. In DNA form, the CDR3 reads TGTGCCAGCAGCCCGCGGACCGGGTGGTTCGACGAGCAGTACTTC.